The clone carrying this TCR beta chain has more than one count but fewer than ten. Its target is unknown. This record comes from a study of T cells after yellow fever vaccination. Study findings and constraints: Within FACS-sorted repertoires, abundant clonotypes contaminating from the bulk population could be present. Subsequent booster samples again held most clones from primary vaccination (96% CD4, about 85% CD8).

Via MiXCR, TCRdb re-called the 5' RACE reads, giving one row per CDR3 protein. The table includes under 700,000 distinct CDR3 sequences, roughly a sixth detected once. This clonotype was obtained from a man between 18 and 29 years old who received the YFV17D yellow fever vaccine. The input for sequencing was PBMCs, taken 5 days after the first yellow fever vaccination.

As DNA, the CDR3 is TGTGCCACCACGGGACAGATCTACGAGCAGTACTTC. Its translation is CATTGQIYEQYF. The rearrangement uses TRBV6-1 and TRBJ2-7; TRBD1 aligns across 7 bases. CDR3 length equals 12 residues. V lost 10 bases, J lost 3 bases, and 6 bases stayed unmatched. Looked up from germline, CDR1 is MNHNS and CDR2 is SASEGT.